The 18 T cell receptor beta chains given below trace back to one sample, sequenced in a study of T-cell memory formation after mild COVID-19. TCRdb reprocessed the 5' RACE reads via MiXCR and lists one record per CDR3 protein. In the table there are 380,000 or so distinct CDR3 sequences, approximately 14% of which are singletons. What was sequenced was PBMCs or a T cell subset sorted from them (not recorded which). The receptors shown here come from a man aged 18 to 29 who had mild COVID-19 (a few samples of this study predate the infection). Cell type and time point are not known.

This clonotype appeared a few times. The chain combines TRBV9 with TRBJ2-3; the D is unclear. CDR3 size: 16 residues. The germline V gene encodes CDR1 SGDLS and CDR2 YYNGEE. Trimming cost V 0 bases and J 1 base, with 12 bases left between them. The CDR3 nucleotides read TGTGCCAGCAGCGTAGGGAACACGCCCGGCACAGATACGCAGTATTTT. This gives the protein CASSVGNTPGTDTQYF.

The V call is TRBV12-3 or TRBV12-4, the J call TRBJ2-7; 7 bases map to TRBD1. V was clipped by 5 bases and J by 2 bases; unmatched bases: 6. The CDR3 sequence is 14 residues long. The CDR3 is CASSPGQLPYEQYF. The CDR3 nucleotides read TGTGCCAGCAGTCCGGGACAGTTACCCTACGAGCAGTACTTC.

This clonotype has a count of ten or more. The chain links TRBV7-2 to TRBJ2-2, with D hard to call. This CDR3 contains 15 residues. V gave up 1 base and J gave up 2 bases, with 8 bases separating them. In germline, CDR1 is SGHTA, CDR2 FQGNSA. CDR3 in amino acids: CASSLDSVNTGELFF. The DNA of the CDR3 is TGTGCCAGCAGCTTAGACTCTGTAAACACCGGGGAGCTGTTTTTT.

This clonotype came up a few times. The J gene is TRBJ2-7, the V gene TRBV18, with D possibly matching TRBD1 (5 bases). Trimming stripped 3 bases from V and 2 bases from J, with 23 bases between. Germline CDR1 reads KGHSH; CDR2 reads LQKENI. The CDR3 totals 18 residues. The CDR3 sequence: CASSPAPSTEAQTYEQYF. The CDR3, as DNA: TGTGCCAGCTCACCCGCGCCGTCGACAGAAGCGCAAACCTACGAGCAGTACTTC.

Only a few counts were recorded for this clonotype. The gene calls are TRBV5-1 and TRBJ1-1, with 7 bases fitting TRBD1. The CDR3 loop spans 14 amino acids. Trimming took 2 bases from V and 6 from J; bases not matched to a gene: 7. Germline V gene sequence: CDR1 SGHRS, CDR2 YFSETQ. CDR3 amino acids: CASSFLVGQAEAFF. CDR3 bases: TGCGCCAGCAGCTTCCTAGTAGGACAGGCTGAAGCTTTCTTT.

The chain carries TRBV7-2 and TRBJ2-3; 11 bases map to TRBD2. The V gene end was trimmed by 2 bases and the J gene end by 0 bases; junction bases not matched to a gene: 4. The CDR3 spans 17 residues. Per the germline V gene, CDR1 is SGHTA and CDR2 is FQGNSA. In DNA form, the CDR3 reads TGTGCCAGCAGCTTAAGGCGACTAGCGGGGAGCACAGATACGCAGTATTTT. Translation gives CASSLRRLAGSTDTQYF.

The CDR3 region is CASSFERGVGDTQYF. DNA of the CDR3: TGTGCCAGCAGTTTCGAGCGGGGGGTAGGGGATACGCAGTATTTT. The chain is built from TRBV12-3 or TRBV12-4 and TRBJ2-3; TRBD2 matches 9 bases. With 3 bases clipped from V and 6 bases from J, the junction kept 7 bases outside the gene matches. There are 15 residues in the CDR3.

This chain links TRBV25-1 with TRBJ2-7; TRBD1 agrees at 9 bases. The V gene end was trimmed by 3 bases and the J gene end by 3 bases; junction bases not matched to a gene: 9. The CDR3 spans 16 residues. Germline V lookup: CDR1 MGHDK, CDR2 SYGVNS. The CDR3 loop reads CASSDSSGQGIYEQYF. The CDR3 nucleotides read TGTGCCAGCAGTGATTCCTCGGGACAGGGCATCTACGAGCAGTACTTC.

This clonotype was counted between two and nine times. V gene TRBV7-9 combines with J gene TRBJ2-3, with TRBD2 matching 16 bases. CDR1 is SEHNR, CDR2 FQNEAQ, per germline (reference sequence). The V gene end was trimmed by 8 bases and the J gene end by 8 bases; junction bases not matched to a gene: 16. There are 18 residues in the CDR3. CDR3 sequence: CASASGTSGGAIRATQYF. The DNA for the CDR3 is TGTGCCAGCGCCTCCGGGACTAGCGGGGGGGCCATACGAGCTACGCAGTATTTT.

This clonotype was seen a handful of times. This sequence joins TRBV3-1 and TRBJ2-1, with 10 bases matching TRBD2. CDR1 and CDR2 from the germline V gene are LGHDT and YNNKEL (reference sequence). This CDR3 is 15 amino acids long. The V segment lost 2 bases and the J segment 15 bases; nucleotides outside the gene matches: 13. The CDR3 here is CASSQNFGTSAALFF. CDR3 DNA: TGTGCCAGCAGCCAAAACTTCGGGACTAGCGCGGCTCTGTTCTTC.

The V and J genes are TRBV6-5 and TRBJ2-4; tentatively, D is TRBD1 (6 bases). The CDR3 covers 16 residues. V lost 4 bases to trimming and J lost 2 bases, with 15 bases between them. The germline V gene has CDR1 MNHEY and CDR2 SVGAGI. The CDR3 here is CASSSFSDRPKNIQYF. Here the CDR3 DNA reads TGTGCCAGCAGTTCCTTCTCCGACAGGCCCAAAAACATTCAGTACTTC.

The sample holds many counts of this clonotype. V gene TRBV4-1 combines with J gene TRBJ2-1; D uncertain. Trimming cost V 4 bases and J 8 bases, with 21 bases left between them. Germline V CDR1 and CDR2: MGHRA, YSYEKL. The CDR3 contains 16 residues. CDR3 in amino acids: CASSLRHWATVDEQFF. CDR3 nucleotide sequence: TGCGCCAGCAGCCTCCGTCACTGGGCCACAGTCGATGAGCAGTTCTTC.

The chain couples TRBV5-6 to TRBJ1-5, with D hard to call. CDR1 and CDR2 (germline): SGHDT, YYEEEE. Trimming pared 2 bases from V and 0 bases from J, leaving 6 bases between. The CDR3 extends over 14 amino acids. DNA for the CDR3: TGTGCCAGCAGCTTCAGGATTAGCAATCAGCCCCAGCATTTT. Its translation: CASSFRISNQPQHF.

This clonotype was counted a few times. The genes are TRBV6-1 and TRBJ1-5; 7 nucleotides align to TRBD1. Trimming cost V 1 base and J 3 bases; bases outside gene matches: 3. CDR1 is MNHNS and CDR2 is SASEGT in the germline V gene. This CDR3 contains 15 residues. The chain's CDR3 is CASSEGRGYNQPQHF. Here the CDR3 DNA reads TGTGCCAGCAGTGAAGGCAGGGGGTACAATCAGCCCCAGCATTTT.

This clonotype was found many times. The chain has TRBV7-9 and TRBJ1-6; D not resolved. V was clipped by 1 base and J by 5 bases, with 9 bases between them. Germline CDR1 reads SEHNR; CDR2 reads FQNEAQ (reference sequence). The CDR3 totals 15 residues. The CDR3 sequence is CASSLGAADNSPLHF. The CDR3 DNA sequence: TGTGCCAGCAGCTTAGGGGCAGCGGATAATTCACCCCTCCACTTT.

DNA of the CDR3: TGTGCCAGCAGTTTATCCGCGCGCGGAAGGCGGGCCTATCGCAATCAGCCCCAGCATTTT. It encodes CASSLSARGRRAYRNQPQHF. V gene TRBV28 combines with J gene TRBJ1-5; D uncertain. Germline loops: CDR1 MDHEN, CDR2 SYDVKM. The CDR3 covers 20 residues. The ends were cut back, 1 base at V and 2 bases at J, with 24 bases in the middle.

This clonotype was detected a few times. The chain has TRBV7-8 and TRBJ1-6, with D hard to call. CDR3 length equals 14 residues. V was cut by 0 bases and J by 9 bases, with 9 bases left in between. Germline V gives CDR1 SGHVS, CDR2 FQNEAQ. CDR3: CASSLALGGSPLHF. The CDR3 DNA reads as TGTGCCAGCAGCTTAGCGCTTGGTGGTTCACCCCTCCACTTT.

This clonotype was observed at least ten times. The CDR3 DNA is TGTGCCAGCAATAATCGGGGCCAGCCCCAGCATTTT. This translates into CASNNRGQPQHF. The V call is TRBV27, the J call TRBJ1-5; TRBD1 is a possible D gene (5 bases). Per the germline V gene, CDR1 is MNHEY and CDR2 is SMNVEV (reference sequence). The CDR3 sequence is 12 residues long. Trimming took 7 bases from V and 7 from J, leaving 11 bases between them.